These T cell receptor beta chains were read from a single sample in a study of cytomegalovirus exposure and HLA in healthy donors. Assay: immunoSEQ multiplex PCR; the TCRdb copy retains only in-frame clones and omits some. Its table records approximately 110,000 clones. Specimen: PBMCs. The origin of the receptors is a man aged 40-49 years in good health and CMV-seronegative. Both conserved end residues are part of each CDR3. A D gene is named only where the DNA matches it firmly.

>-|TRBJ2-1|TRBV14
TGTGCCAGCAGCCAAGAGCCGGGGTACAATGAGCAGTTCTTC
CASSQEPGYNEQFF
>TRBD2|TRBJ2-7|TRBV6-1
TGTGCCAGCAGTGAGGGACTAGCGGTCTCCTACGAGCAGTACTTC
CASSEGLAVSYEQYF
>-|TRBJ1-1|TRBV4-1
TGCGCCAGCAGCCAAGGTTTAGGAGGGAGGTACACTGAAGCTTTCTTT
CASSQGLGGRYTEAFF
>TRBD1|TRBJ1-3|TRBV7-6
TGTGCCAGCAGCTTAGTGTTTTCGGGACAGAGCTCTGGAAACACCATATATTTT
CASSLVFSGQSSGNTIYF
>TRBD2|TRBJ2-3|TRBV6-4
TGTGCCAGCAGTGTCGGACTAGCGGGAACGACAGATACGCAGTATTTT
CASSVGLAGTTDTQYF
>-|TRBJ2-5|TRBV5-4
TGTGCCAGCAGCTTGGTCGGGCTTGGGGGGGAGACCCAGTACTTC
CASSLVGLGGETQYF
>TRBD1|TRBJ2-7|TRBV7-9
TGTGCCACCCGGGGACAGTCCTTCTACGAGCAGTACTTC
CATRGQSFYEQYF
>TRBD2|TRBJ2-3|TRBV5-1
TGCGCCAGCAGCCCGGGACTAGCGGGAGGGTTTCTAGGCACAGATACGCAGTATTTT
CASSPGLAGGFLGTDTQYF
>-|TRBJ2-1|TRBV25-1
TGTGCCAGCAGTGAATCGGCTCCTGGACTCAATGAGCAGTTCTTC
CASSESAPGLNEQFF
>TRBD2|TRBJ2-7|TRBV5-6
TGTGCCAGCAGCTTGGGCCCACGACCGACTAGCGGAAACTACGAGCAGTACTTC
CASSLGPRPTSGNYEQYF
>TRBD2|TRBJ2-7|TRBV4-1
TGCGCCAGCAGCTCTTCTAGCGGCTCCTACGAGCAGTACTTC
CASSSSSGSYEQYF
>-|TRBJ2-1|TRBV10-3
TGTGCCATCAGGGACTCTTCCAGCTCCTACAATGAGCAGTTCTTC
CAIRDSSSSYNEQFF
>TRBD1|TRBJ1-4|TRBV5-8
TGTGCCAGCAGCCTCGGACAGGATAATGAAAAACTGTTTTTT
CASSLGQDNEKLFF
>TRBD1|TRBJ1-5|TRBV7-9
TGTGCCAGCAGCTTAGGGGGACAGGGCAATCAGCCCCAGCATTTT
CASSLGGQGNQPQHF
>TRBD1|TRBJ2-5|TRBV5-4
TGTGCCAGCAGCGGGCAGGGGGCAGGGGCCCAGTACTTC
CASSGQGAGAQYF
>-|TRBJ1-4|TRBV29-1
TGCAGCGTTAGGAGAGTGCTTAATGAAAAACTGTTTTTT
CSVRRVLNEKLFF